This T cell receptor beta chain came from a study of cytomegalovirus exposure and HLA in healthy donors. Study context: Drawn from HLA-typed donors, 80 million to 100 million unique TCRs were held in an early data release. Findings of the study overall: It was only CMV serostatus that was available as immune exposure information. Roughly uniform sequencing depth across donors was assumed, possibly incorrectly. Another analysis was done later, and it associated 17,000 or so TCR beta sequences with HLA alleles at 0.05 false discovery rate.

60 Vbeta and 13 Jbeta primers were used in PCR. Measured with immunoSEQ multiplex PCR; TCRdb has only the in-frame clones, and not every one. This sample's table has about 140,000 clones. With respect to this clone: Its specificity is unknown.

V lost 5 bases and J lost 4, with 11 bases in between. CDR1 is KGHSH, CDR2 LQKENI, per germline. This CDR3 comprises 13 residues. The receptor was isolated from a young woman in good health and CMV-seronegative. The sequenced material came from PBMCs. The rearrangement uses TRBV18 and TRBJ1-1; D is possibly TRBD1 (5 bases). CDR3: CASSTEGATEAFF. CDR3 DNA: TGTGCCAGCTCAACTGAAGGGGCCACTGAAGCTTTCTTT.